The rows below give T cell receptor beta chains drawn from one sample of a study of blood T cell repertoires in COVID-19. Using immunoSEQ multiplex PCR, the repertoire was profiled, and TCRdb retains in-frame clones only, with some absent. This sample has 69,000 or so clones; 65% to 85% occur once, and the top ten carry more than 4.5%. The sequencing input was peripheral blood. The receptors stem from a woman aged 80 or over with active or convalescent COVID-19. CDR3s include the opening cysteine and the closing phenylalanine or tryptophan. D genes are given only for firm matches. Not every row has a clone size; where given, it reads once, few, many or a size class.

>TRBD1|TRBJ2-7|.|TRBV7-7
CASSIRDSYEQYF
TGTGCCAGCAGCATAAGGGACAGCTACGAGCAGTACTTC
>TRBD2|TRBJ2-7|few|TRBV3-1/TRBV3-2
CASSQEEGLVIDEQYF
TGTGCCAGCAGCCAGGAAGAAGGACTAGTAATTGACGAGCAGTACTTC
>TRBD2|TRBJ2-1|.|TRBV6-6
CASRSLAGVYEQFF
TGTGCCAGTAGATCGTTAGCGGGAGTCTATGAGCAGTTCTTC
>TRBD2|TRBJ2-7|.|TRBV19
CASSRQREGGYEQYF
TGTGCCAGTAGTAGACAGCGGGAGGGCGGTTACGAGCAGTACTTC
>.|TRBJ1-2|.|TRBV7-8
CASSLASRVGYTF
TGTGCCAGCAGCTTAGCGAGCAGGGTGGGCTACACCTTC
>.|TRBJ1-2|few|TRBV4-1
CASSQVVRTAVSNYGYTF
TGCGCCAGCAGCCAAGTTGTCCGGACAGCCGTTTCTAACTATGGCTACACCTTC
>.|TRBJ1-1|.|TRBV5-6
CASSLVAGRMNTEAFF
TGTGCCAGCAGCTTGGTGGCAGGGAGGATGAACACTGAAGCTTTCTTT
>TRBD2|TRBJ2-2|few|TRBV27
CASSLVGGSITGELFF
TGTGCCAGCAGTTTAGTAGGCGGGAGCATCACCGGGGAGCTGTTTTTT
>TRBD2|TRBJ2-7|.|TRBV6-2/TRBV6-3
CASSRLAGTPYEQYF
TGTGCCAGCAGTCGACTAGCGGGGACACCCTACGAGCAGTACTTC
>.|TRBJ2-1|.|TRBV6-2/TRBV6-3
CAISQEASSYNEQFF
TGTGCCATCAGCCAGGAGGCAAGCTCCTACAATGAGCAGTTCTTC
>.|TRBJ1-3|.|TRBV28
CASSSPTASGNTIYF
TGTGCCAGCAGTTCCCCGACAGCCTCTGGAAACACCATATATTTT
>.|TRBJ1-2|once|TRBV28
CASRRQYGYTF
TGTGCCAGCAGGAGACAGTATGGCTACACCTTC
>TRBD1|TRBJ2-7|few|TRBV7-3
CASSPQGGGEQYF
TGTGCCAGCAGCCCACAGGGGGGTGGTGAGCAGTACTTC
>TRBD2|TRBJ2-7|.|TRBV4-1
CASSQENSAAGEIYEQYF
TGCGCCAGCAGCCAGGAAAACTCGGCGGCGGGAGAAATCTACGAGCAGTACTTC
>TRBD1|TRBJ1-2|few|TRBV2
CASSELGQGGIMGGYTF
TGTGCCAGCAGTGAATTAGGACAGGGGGGTATTATGGGTGGCTACACCTTC
>TRBD2|TRBJ2-1|.|TRBV6-6
CASSPSRISGGLSYNEQFF
TGTGCCAGCAGTCCTTCACGAATTAGCGGGGGCCTCTCCTACAATGAGCAGTTCTTC
>TRBD1|TRBJ1-2|.|TRBV10-3
CAISEGQVWANYGYTF
TGTGCCATCAGTGAAGGACAGGTCTGGGCTAACTATGGCTACACCTTC
>.|TRBJ1-3|.|TRBV9
CASSVAVQAQSSGNTIYF
TGTGCCAGCAGCGTAGCTGTCCAGGCTCAGAGCTCTGGAAACACCATATATTTT
>TRBD1|TRBJ2-1|.|TRBV5-6
CASSPRVGTGHNEQFF
TGTGCCAGCAGCCCCCGGGTTGGGACAGGGCACAATGAGCAGTTCTTC
>TRBD2|TRBJ2-1|.|TRBV5-1
CASSSPREAGDNEQFF
TGCGCCAGCAGCTCCCCTCGGGAGGCTGGGGACAATGAGCAGTTCTTC
>TRBD2|TRBJ2-1|.|TRBV10-1
CASSKTSGGSYNEQFF
TGCGCCAGCAGTAAAACCAGCGGGGGATCCTACAATGAGCAGTTCTTC
>.|TRBJ1-2|.|TRBV18
CASSPSRDYGYTF
TGTGCCAGCTCACCTTCACGGGACTATGGCTACACCTTC
>.|TRBJ1-2|.|TRBV7-9
CASSLEREGGYTF
TGTGCCAGCAGCTTGGAGAGAGAGGGTGGCTACACCTTC
>.|TRBJ1-4|.|TRBV30
CAYIQRGFGKLFF
TGTGCTTATATTCAACGGGGATTCGGAAAACTGTTTTTT
>TRBD1|TRBJ1-2|.|TRBV6-5
CASSFTDRATSYTF
TGTGCCAGCAGTTTCACGGACAGGGCCACTAGCTACACCTTC
>.|TRBJ1-6|.|TRBV5-1
CASSLDANSPLHF
TGCGCCAGCAGTTTGGACGCGAATTCACCCCTCCACTTT
>TRBD1|TRBJ2-5|.|TRBV6-6
CASSSHRDSQETQYF
TGTGCCAGCAGTTCGCACCGGGACAGTCAAGAGACCCAGTACTTC